The clone carrying this T cell receptor beta chain was recorded many times. What it binds is not known. Documented time point: longitudinal time-point 3. The sample is drawn from a study of neurological immune-mediated disorders. Regarding the study as a whole: The greatest degree of TCR clonal expansion was observed in HTLV-1-associated myelopathy, with the lowest in multiple sclerosis, below that of healthy controls.

cDNA was made by 5'RACE with 10-nucleotide random UMIs. The authors obtained over 180 million TCR-beta sequences from 15-18 subjects per sequencing run. MiXCR, run by TCRdb on the 5' RACE reads, gives a single entry per CDR3 protein. The sample yields around 100,000 distinct CDR3 sequences, approximately 11% seen once. Sequences were obtained from PBMCs. The sequence derives from a female donor with HTLV-1-associated myelopathy (HAM/TSP).

In nucleotides, the CDR3 is TGCAGTGCTAGAGAAGGTGGCAGGGGACCTGAAGCTTTCTTT. Translation gives CSAREGGRGPEAFF. The chain couples TRBV20-1 to TRBJ1-1, with a possible D match to TRBD1 (6 bases). This CDR3 region has 14 residues. Looked up from germline, CDR1 is DFQATT and CDR2 is SNEGSKA (reference sequence). Trimming removed 0 bases at V and 6 bases at J, with 14 bases between.